The 10 T cell receptor beta chains below all came from one sample that was sequenced in a study of identical twins' blood T cells. TCRdb itself ran the 5' RACE reads through MiXCR, one entry per CDR3 protein. The table includes roughly 340,000 distinct CDR3 sequences, roughly 31% detected once. Sample: PBMCs. The receptor set was obtained from a woman aged 18 to 55 in good health.

The genes are TRBV20-1 and TRBJ2-3; 14 positions agree with TRBD2. V was clipped by 6 bases and J by 9 bases; unmatched bases: 5. Germline V gives CDR1 DFQATT, CDR2 SNEGSKA (reference sequence). There are 13 residues in the CDR3. DNA of the CDR3: TGCAGTGCCTCGACTAGCGGGAGGGGGACGCAGTATTTT. As protein: CSASTSGRGTQYF.

V and J are TRBV7-6 and TRBJ1-1; D call uncertain. Trimming removed 0 bases from V and 3 bases from J, with 14 bases in between. Germline V gives CDR1 SGHVS, CDR2 FNYEAQ. There are 16 residues in the CDR3. DNA for the CDR3: TGTGCCAGCAGCTTAGCGGGTGGGAGCGTAGACACTGAAGCTTTCTTT. Translating gives CASSLAGGSVDTEAFF.

In this sample, this clonotype turned up a few times. The genes are TRBV20-1 and TRBJ2-5, with D possibly being TRBD2 (5 bases). Germline V gene sequence: CDR1 DFQATT, CDR2 SNEGSKA (reference sequence). The germline V and J ends were trimmed by 6 bases and 5 bases, with 16 bases remaining between them. The CDR3 spans 13 residues. Written as DNA, the CDR3 is TGCAGTGCGCCTGGACTGCGCCGCGAGACCCAGTACTTC. Amino acid sequence: CSAPGLRRETQYF.

This clonotype has only a few counts. The chain recombines TRBV3-1 with TRBJ2-1, with 8 bases matching TRBD2. This CDR3 spans 17 amino acids. Germline CDR1 LGHDT, CDR2 YNNKEL (reference sequence). J was trimmed by 4 bases and V by 3 bases; bases with no gene match: 11. The CDR3 DNA reads TGTGCCAGCAGCCATCCGCCAAGCGGGAGAGGGTACAATGAGCAGTTCTTC. This encodes CASSHPPSGRGYNEQFF.

The V call is TRBV6-5, the J call TRBJ2-2; D may be TRBD1 (6 bases). Trimming removed 5 bases from V and 5 bases from J, with 18 bases in between. Germline V gene sequence: CDR1 MNHEY, CDR2 SVGAGI. The CDR3 has 16 residues. The CDR3 region is CASSTYAGRGTGELFF. CDR3 DNA sequence: TGTGCCAGCAGTACTTACGCAGGAAGGGGGACCGGGGAGCTGTTTTTT.

The chain carries TRBV7-9 and TRBJ2-1; 14 bases fit TRBD2. The germline gives CDR1 SEHNR, CDR2 FQNEAQ (reference sequence). This CDR3 comprises 16 residues. V gave up 6 bases and J gave up 5 bases; unmatched junction bases: 6. The CDR3 nucleotides read TGTGCCAGCAGTTCAACGGGACTAGCGGGAGACAATGAGCAGTTCTTC. This codes for CASSSTGLAGDNEQFF. The variable domain in full, with the rest retrieved from reference TRBV7-9 and TRBJ2-1, is DTGVSQNPRHKITKRGQNVTFRCDPISEHNRLYWYRQTLGQGPEFLTYFQNEAQLEKSRLLSDRFSAERPKGSFSTLEIQRTEQGDSAMYLCASSSTGLAGDNEQFFGPGTRLTVL.

A note on this clonotype: A much larger clone lies one base from this, so it may be a read error. Likely a read error: the CDR3 ends without its conserved phenylalanine or tryptophan. The chain has TRBV9 and TRBJ2-7; TRBD1 aligns across 7 bases. Germline lookup yields CDR1 SGDLS and CDR2 YYNGEE. The J segment lost 0 bases and the V segment lost 4 bases, leaving 7 bases of the junction unmatched. This CDR3 is built from 15 residues. The CDR3 loop is CASSQGVPSSYEQYL. CDR3 DNA sequence: TGTGCCAGCAGCCAGGGGGTTCCTAGCTCCTACGAGCAGTACCTC.

Worth noting for this clonotype: A junction boundary mismatches the germline segment, possibly from a read error. The chain uses TRBV6-2 or TRBV6-3 and TRBJ2-5; no clear D. Looked up from germline, CDR1 is MNHEY and CDR2 is SVGEGT. The CDR3 spans 8 residues. In DNA, the CDR3 is TGTGCCAGCAGTTACGGTCACTTC. Protein product: CASSYGHF.

The V call is TRBV7-2, the J call TRBJ1-1, with 7 bases that match TRBD1. The CDR3 totals 13 residues. CDR1 is SGHTA and CDR2 is FQGNSA in the germline V gene. The V and J ends lost 5 bases and 8 bases, in that order; junction bases with no gene match: 8. CDR3: CASSRPRTGEAFF. DNA for the CDR3: TGTGCCAGCAGCCGTCCAAGGACAGGAGAAGCTTTCTTT.

This clonotype has only a few counts. The chain links TRBV20-1 to TRBJ1-5; 8 bases fit TRBD1. Germline trimming cut 3 bases from V and 6 bases from J; bases unmatched to any gene: 4. The CDR3 consists of 13 residues. Germline V CDR1 and CDR2: DFQATT, SNEGSKA (reference sequence). CDR3 sequence reads: CSASDRGGQPQHF. For the CDR3, the DNA is TGCAGTGCTAGTGACAGGGGTGGTCAGCCCCAGCATTTT.